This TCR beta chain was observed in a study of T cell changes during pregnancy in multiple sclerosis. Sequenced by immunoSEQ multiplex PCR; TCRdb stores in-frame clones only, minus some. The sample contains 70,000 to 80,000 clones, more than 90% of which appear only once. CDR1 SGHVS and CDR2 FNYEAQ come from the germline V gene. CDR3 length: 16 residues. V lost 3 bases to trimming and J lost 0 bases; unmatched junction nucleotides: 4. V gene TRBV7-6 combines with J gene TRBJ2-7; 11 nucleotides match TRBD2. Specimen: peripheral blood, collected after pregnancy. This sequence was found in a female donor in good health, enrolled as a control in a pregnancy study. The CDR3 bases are TGTGCCAGCAGCTTGGGGACTAGCGGAACCTCCTACGAGCAGTACTTC. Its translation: CASSLGTSGTSYEQYF.